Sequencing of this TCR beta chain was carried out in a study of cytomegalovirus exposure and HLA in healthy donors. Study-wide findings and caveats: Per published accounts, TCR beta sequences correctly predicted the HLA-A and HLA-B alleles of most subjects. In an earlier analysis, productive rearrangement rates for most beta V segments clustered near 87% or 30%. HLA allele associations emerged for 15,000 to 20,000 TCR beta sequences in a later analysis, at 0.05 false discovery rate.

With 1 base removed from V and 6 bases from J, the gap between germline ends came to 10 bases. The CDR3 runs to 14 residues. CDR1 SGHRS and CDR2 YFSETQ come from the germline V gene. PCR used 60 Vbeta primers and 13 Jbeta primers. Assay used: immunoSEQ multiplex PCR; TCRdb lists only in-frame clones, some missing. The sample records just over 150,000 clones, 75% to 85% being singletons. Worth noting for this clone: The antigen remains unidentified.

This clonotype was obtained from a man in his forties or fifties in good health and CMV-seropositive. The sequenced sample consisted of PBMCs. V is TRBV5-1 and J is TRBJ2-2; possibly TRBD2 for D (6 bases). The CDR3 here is CASSLTRGPGELFF. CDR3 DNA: TGCGCCAGCAGCTTGACGCGGGGCCCCGGGGAGCTGTTTTTT.